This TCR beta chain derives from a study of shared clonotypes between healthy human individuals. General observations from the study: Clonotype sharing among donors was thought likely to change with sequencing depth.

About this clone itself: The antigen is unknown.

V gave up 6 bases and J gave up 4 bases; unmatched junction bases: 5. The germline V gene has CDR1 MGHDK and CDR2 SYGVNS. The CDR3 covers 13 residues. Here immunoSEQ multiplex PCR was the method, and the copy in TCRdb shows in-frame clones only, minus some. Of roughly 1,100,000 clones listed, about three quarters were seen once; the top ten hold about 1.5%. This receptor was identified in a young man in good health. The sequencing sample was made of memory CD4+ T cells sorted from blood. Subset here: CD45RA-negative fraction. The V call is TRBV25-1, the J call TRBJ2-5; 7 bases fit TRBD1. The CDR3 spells CASRIGGVETQYF. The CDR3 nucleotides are TGTGCCAGCAGAATAGGGGGCGTAGAGACCCAGTACTTC.